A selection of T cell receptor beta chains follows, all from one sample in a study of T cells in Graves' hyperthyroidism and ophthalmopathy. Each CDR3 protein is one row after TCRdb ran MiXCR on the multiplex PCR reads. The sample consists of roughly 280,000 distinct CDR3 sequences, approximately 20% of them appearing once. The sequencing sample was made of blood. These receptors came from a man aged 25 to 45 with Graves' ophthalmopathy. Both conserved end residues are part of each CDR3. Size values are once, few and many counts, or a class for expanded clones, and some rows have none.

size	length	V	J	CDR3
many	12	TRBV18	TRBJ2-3	CASSPRRDTQYF
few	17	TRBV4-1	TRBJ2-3	CASSQGGGKSFGDTQYF
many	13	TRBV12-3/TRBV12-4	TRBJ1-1	CASSLREDTEAFF
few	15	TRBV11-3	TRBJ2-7	CASSLYRNELGEQYF
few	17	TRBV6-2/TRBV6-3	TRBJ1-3	CASSSPSSASSGNTIYF
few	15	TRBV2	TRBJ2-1	CASSEWVQLYNEQFF
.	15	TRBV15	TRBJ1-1	CATSRDIVGAGEAFF
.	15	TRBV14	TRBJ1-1	CASSQPGQPNTEAFF
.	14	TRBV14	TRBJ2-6	CASSQVGGANVLTF
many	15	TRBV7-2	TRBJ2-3	CASSLAYLSTDTQYF
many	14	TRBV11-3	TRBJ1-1	CASSLGGLNTEAFF
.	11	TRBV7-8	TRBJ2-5	CASSGGGTQYF
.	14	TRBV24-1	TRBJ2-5	CATKSGRAGETQYF
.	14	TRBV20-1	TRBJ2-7	CSALGVLSSYEQYF
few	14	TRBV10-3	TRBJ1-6	CAISERSGNSPLHF
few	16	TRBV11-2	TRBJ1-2	CASSRNRMGPYYGYTF
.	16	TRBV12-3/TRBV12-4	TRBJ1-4	CASSALTGSTNEKLFF
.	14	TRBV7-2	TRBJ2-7	CASSSTGGRYEQYF
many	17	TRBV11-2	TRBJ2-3	CASSPRGTGLNGDTQYF
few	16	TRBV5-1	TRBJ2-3	CASSLRTSGRTDTQYF
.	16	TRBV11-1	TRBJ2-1	CASSSRDYREDNEQFF
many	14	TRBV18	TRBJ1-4	CASSPIEDSEKLFF
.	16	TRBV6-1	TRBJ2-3	CASRFRTSGSTDTQYF
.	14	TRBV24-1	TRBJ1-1	CATSETGEWTEAFF
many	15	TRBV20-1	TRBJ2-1	CSANQGRAAYNEQFF
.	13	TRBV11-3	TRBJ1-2	CASSLSYSGGYTF
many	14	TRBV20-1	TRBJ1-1	CSAPKRGRGTEAFF
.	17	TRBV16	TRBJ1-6	CASSQRRPGQGASPLHF
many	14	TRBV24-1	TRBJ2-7	CATSASGSSYEQYF
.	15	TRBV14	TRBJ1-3	CASSRDRLSGNTIYF
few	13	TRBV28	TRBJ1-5	CASSLSFFQPQHF
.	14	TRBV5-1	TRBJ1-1	CASSFLPGDAEAFF
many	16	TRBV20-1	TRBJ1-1	CSARDWYGLMNTEAFF
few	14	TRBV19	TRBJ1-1	CASRPRPTNTEAFF
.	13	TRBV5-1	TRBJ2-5	CASSSDRWETQYF
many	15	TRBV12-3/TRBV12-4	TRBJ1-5	CASSSRQGAFQPQHF
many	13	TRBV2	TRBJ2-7	CASRLSGPYEQYF
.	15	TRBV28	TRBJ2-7	CASSESGTGLYEQYF
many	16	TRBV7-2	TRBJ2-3	CASSYPPPGVGDTQYF
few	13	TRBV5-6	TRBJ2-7	CASSPSSRDEQYF
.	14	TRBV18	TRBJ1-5	CASSRASGDQPQHF
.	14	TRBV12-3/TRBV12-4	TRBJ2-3	CASRGGAPTDTQYF
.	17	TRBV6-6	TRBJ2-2	CASSYQGAALNTGELFF
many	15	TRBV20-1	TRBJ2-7	CSARDGARSSYEQYF
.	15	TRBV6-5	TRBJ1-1	CASSFPGQGGTEAFF
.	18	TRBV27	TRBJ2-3	CASSLTPPNLYSTDTQYF
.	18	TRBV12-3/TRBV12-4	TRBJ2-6	CASSLAGLGFSGANVLTF
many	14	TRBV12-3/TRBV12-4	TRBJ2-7	CASRYGTGGNEQYF
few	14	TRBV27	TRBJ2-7	CASSLGRNLREQYF
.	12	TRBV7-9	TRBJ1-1	CASSFGDTEAFF
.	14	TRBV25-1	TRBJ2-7	CASRGLAGGYEQYF
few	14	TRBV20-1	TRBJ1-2	CSARSGQGVRGYTF